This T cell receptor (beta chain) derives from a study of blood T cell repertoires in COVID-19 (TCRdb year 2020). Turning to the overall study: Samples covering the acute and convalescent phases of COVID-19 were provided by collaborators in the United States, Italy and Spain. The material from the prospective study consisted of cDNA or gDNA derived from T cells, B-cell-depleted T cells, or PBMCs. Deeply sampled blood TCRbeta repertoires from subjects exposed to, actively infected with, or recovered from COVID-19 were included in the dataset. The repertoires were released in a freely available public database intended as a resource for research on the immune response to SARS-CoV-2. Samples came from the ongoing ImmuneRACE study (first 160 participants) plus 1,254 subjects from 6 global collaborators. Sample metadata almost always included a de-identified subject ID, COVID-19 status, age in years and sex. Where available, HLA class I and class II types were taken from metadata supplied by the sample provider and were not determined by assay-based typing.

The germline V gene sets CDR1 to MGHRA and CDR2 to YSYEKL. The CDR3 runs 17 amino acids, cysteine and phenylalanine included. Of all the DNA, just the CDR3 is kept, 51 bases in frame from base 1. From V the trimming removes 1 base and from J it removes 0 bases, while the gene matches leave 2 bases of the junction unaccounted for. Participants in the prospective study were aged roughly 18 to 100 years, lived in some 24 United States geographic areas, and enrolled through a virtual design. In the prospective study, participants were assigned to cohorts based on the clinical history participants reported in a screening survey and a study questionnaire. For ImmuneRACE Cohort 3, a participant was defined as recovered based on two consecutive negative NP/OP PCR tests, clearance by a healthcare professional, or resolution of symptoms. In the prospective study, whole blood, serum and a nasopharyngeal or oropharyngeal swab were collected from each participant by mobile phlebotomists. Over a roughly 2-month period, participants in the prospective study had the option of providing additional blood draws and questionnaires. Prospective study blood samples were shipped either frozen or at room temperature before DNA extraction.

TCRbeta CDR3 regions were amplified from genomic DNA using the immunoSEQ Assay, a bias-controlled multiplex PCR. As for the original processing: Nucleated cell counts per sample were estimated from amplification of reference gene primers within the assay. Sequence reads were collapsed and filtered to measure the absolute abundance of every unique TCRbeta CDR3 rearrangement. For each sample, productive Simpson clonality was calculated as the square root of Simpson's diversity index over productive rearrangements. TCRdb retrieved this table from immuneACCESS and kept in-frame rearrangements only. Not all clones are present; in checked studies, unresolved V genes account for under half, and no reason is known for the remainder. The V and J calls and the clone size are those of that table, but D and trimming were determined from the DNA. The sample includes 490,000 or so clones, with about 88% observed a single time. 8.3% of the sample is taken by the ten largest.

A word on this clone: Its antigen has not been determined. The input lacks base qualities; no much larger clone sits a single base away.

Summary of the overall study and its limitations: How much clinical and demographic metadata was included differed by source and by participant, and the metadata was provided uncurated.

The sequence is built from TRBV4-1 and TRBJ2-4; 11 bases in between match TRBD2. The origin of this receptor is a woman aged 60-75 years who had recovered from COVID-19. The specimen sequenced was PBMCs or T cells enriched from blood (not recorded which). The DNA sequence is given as TGCGCCAGCAGCCAAGCGACTAGCGGGGCAGCCAAAAACATTCAGTACTTC. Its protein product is CASSQATSGAAKNIQYF.